The clone carrying this T cell receptor beta chain was counted ten times or more. No antigen is known for it. These data are taken from a study of CD8+CD57+ T cells in acquired aplastic anemia. Overall study context: Roughly 3 ug was the average amount of DNA from sorted CD4+ and CD8+ cells. General study findings and limits: CD8+ Simpson's diversity showed no significant patient-control difference.

Sequenced patients had shown CD8+CD57+ cell expansion by flow cytometry. Using genomic DNA as the template, TCR beta VDJ and CDR3 profiling was carried out. MiXCR, applied by TCRdb to the reads, yields one record per CDR3 protein. The sample holds just over 450,000 distinct CDR3 sequences, about a third seen once. Germline CDR1 reads LNHDA; CDR2 reads SQIVND (reference sequence). The CDR3 runs to 13 residues. With V trimmed by 5 bases and J by 7 bases, 7 bases remained unmatched. This receptor was obtained from a human donor with aplastic anemia. V and J are TRBV19 and TRBJ1-2; TRBD1 agrees at 7 bases. Sequenced input: sorted CD4+, CD8+, or CD8+CD57+ T cells (not recorded which) from PBMCs. The CDR3 DNA reads as TGTGCCAGTAGTGACAGGGATCTAACTGGCTACACCTTC. This encodes CASSDRDLTGYTF.